These 5 T cell receptor beta chains came from one sample sequenced in a study of T-cell memory formation after mild COVID-19. From the 5' RACE reads, TCRdb called clonotypes with MiXCR, one entry per CDR3 protein. The data hold about 150,000 distinct CDR3 sequences, with about 15% observed a single time. The material sequenced was PBMCs or a T cell subset sorted from them (not recorded which). The receptors here all came from an adult woman who had mild COVID-19 (a few samples of this study predate the infection). Cell type and time point are not known.

The chain carries TRBV20-1 and TRBJ2-7, with TRBD1 matching 8 bases. CDR1 is DFQATT and CDR2 is SNEGSKA in the germline V gene (reference sequence). V shed 1 base, J shed 2 bases, and the junction held 7 bases outside the gene matches. This CDR3 has 15 amino acids. The CDR3 region has the DNA TGCAGTGCTAGAGCTTCGGACAGGGACGCCTACGAGCAGTACTTC. Residues: CSARASDRDAYEQYF.

This clonotype was detected only a few times. This chain connects TRBV12-3 or TRBV12-4 to TRBJ1-2; 7 positions match TRBD1. Trimming removed 4 bases from V and 1 base from J; junction bases left unmatched: 3. The CDR3 consists of 14 residues. The CDR3 is CASSSGGLNYGYTF. As DNA, the CDR3 is TGTGCCAGCAGTTCAGGGGGACTTAACTATGGCTACACCTTC.

The sample holds one count of this clonotype. The CDR3 here is CASSFAPGGRRMNTEAFF. As DNA, the CDR3 is TGTGCCAGCAGTTTCGCCCCGGGCGGGAGGAGGATGAACACTGAAGCTTTCTTT. This rearrangement joins TRBV27 to TRBJ1-1; D gene ambiguous. CDR1 and CDR2 from the germline V gene are MNHEY and SMNVEV (reference sequence). V lost 3 bases and J 0 bases, leaving 20 bases between the germline ends. CDR3 size: 18 residues.

Only a few counts were recorded for this clonotype. The genes are TRBV6-1 and TRBJ2-7, with 8 bases aligning to TRBD1. V trimming: 1 base; J trimming: 3 bases; junction bases outside the gene matches: 5. Germline-derived CDR1 and CDR2 are MNHNS and SASEGT. The CDR3 length is 15 residues. The CDR3 coding sequence is TGTGCCAGCAGTGAAGGCCCGGGACAGGACTACGAGCAGTACTTC. Residues: CASSEGPGQDYEQYF.

The rearrangement uses TRBV5-1 and TRBJ2-7; TRBD1 is a possible D gene (6 bases). With 4 bases removed from V and 3 bases from J, the gap between germline ends came to 17 bases. The CDR3 runs 15 residues. Germline V CDR1 and CDR2: SGHRS, YFSETQ. The CDR3 DNA follows: TGCGCCAGCAGCAAGGATGGGACAAGTCGCTACGAGCAGTACTTC. Its translation is CASSKDGTSRYEQYF. Full variable domain (rest looked up from reference TRBV5-1 and TRBJ2-7): KAGVTQTPRYLIKTRGQQVTLSCSPISGHRSVSWYQQTPGQGLQFLFEYFSETQRNKGNFPGRFSGRQFSNSRSEMNVSTLELGDSALYLCASSKDGTSRYEQYFGPGTRLTVT.